This TCR beta chain was sequenced in a study of identical twins. The CDR3 runs to 15 residues. V was cut by 2 bases and J by 0 bases, with 14 bases left in between. In germline, CDR1 is DFQATT, CDR2 SNEGSKA (reference sequence). A universal primer site came from template switching; cDNA carried unique molecular identifiers. TCRdb reprocessed the 5' RACE reads with MiXCR, giving one entry per CDR3 protein. This table has 600,000 to 800,000 distinct CDR3 sequences, over 20% appearing once. The same data also contributed to another study, on T cells expressing NK-cell markers. According to that study: Underlying the TCR beta repertoires were sorted CD3+CD56+NKG2C+, CD3+CD56+NKG2C- and CD3+CD56-NKG2C+ T cells.

The TCR originated in a woman aged 18 to 35 in good health. This sequence joins TRBV20-1 and TRBJ2-7; D perhaps matches TRBD2 (6 bases). What was sequenced was PBMCs. Here the CDR3 DNA reads TGCAGTGCTAGACCAGGGACTCGAAGCTCCTACGAGCAGTACTTC. It specifies CSARPGTRSSYEQYF.